One sample yielded the 17 T cell receptor beta chains listed below, sequenced in a study of lymphopenia after photon versus proton radiotherapy. TCRdb's table, derived via immunoSEQ multiplex PCR, lists solely in-frame clones and lacks some. Here the sample spans roughly 25,000 clones, more than 90% being singletons. The input for sequencing was peripheral blood, taken from a patient treated with photon-based radiotherapy. The receptors stem from a woman aged 45 to 65 with cholangiocarcinoma.

The chain has TRBV13 and TRBJ1-2; D gene unclear. Trimming removed 8 bases at V and 6 bases at J, with 13 bases between. The CDR3 covers 12 residues. The germline V gene has CDR1 PRHDT and CDR2 FYEKMQ (reference sequence). This CDR3 is CASAIRNNGYTF. In nucleotides, the CDR3 is TGTGCCAGCGCCATCAGGAACAATGGCTACACCTTC.

The rearrangement joins TRBV19 to TRBJ1-3; 10 bases line up with TRBD1. The V gene end was trimmed by 1 base and the J gene end by 4 bases; junction bases not matched to a gene: 4. Germline lookup yields CDR1 LNHDA and CDR2 SQIVND (reference sequence). The CDR3 has 16 amino acids. The CDR3 nucleotides read TGTGCCAGTAGTATAGCAGGGACAGGGGTCGGAAACACCATATATTTT. The encoded protein is CASSIAGTGVGNTIYF.

V gene TRBV5-1 combines with J gene TRBJ1-1; D is ambiguous. There are 15 residues in the CDR3. V lost 1 base and J 7 bases, leaving 17 bases between the germline ends. CDR1 and CDR2 (germline): SGHRS, YFSETQ. The CDR3 DNA reads as TGCGCCAGCAGCTTGATTGAGAGACACCCCGGTGAAGCTTTCTTT. It is translated as CASSLIERHPGEAFF.

The gene calls are TRBV6-1 and TRBJ1-5, with 8 bases fitting TRBD1. Germline values: CDR1 MNHNS, CDR2 SASEGT. The CDR3 extends over 15 amino acids. Unmatched junction bases numbered 10, after V lost 8 bases and J lost 4 bases. The CDR3 spells CASSGTGGPNQPQHF. The CDR3 DNA sequence: TGTGCCAGCTCCGGGACAGGAGGCCCGAATCAGCCCCAGCATTTT.

The chain combines TRBV7-9 with TRBJ1-3; a possible D gene is TRBD1 (6 bases). This CDR3 has 13 residues. V was shortened by 7 bases and J by 8 bases, with 15 bases between the two germline ends. CDR1 SEHNR and CDR2 FQNEAQ come from the germline V gene (reference sequence). The CDR3 is CASNRGGLDTIYF. In DNA form, the CDR3 reads TGTGCCAGCAATCGGGGGGGCTTGGACACCATATATTTT.

The J gene is TRBJ1-2, the V gene TRBV6-6, with a possible D match to TRBD1 (5 bases). The CDR3 has 12 amino acids. V lost 6 bases to trimming and J lost 4 bases, with 9 bases between them. The germline V gene encodes CDR1 MNHNY and CDR2 SVGAGI (reference sequence). The CDR3 here is CASSEGSYGYTF. The DNA of the CDR3 is TGTGCCAGCAGCGAGGGGTCCTATGGCTACACCTTC.

This chain joins TRBV7-9 and TRBJ1-6; 7 nucleotides line up with TRBD1. Per the germline V gene, CDR1 is SEHNR and CDR2 is FQNEAQ (reference sequence). After removal of 4 bases from V and 9 bases from J, the junction contained 6 bases not matched to a gene. This CDR3 is 14 amino acids long. The CDR3 DNA is TGTGCCAGCAGCTCGGCAGGGGGAGGTTCACCCCTCCACTTT. Residues: CASSSAGGGSPLHF.

The chain couples TRBV14 to TRBJ2-1; 8 bases align to TRBD2. V lost 4 bases to trimming and J lost 6 bases; unmatched junction nucleotides: 8. Germline-derived CDR1 and CDR2 are SGHDN and FVKESK. This CDR3 is built from 15 residues. The CDR3 loop reads CASSLWGLVGNEQFF. DNA of the CDR3: TGTGCCAGCAGCCTCTGGGGACTAGTCGGCAATGAGCAGTTCTTC.

The rearrangement uses TRBV10-2 and TRBJ2-1, with unresolved D. This CDR3 contains 15 residues. The V gene lost 4 bases and the J gene lost 5 bases, with 15 bases spanning the gap. Germline assignment: CDR1 WSHSY and CDR2 SAAADI. The DNA of the CDR3 is TGCGCCAGCAGTGGACAAGCCCTCCCCCACAATGAGCAGTTCTTC. This translates into CASSGQALPHNEQFF.

This clone came up once. The V and J genes are TRBV5-8 and TRBJ1-1; D not resolved. This CDR3 comprises 14 residues. Trimming took off 1 base at V and 3 bases at J, with 10 bases between the two ends. Germline-derived CDR1 and CDR2 are SGHTS and YDEGEE. The CDR3 loop is CASSLRQAHTEAFF. In nucleotides, the CDR3 is TGTGCCAGCAGCTTGCGTCAGGCTCACACTGAAGCTTTCTTT.

Remarks on this clone: The germline gene is not matched at one end of the junction; a read error may be the cause. This chain uses TRBV6-5 with TRBJ1-1; D uncertain. Germline V gives CDR1 MNHEY, CDR2 SVGAGI. The CDR3 has 10 amino acids. The CDR3 reads CASRPDEVFF. DNA of the CDR3: TGTGCCAGCAGACCGGACGAAGTTTTCTTT.

J is TRBJ2-3 and V is TRBV7-7; D not resolved. Trimming pared 0 bases from V and 4 bases from J, leaving 5 bases between. This CDR3 is 13 amino acids long. Germline-derived CDR1 and CDR2 are SSHAT and FNYEAQ (reference sequence). The chain's CDR3 is CASSLAAADTQYF. The CDR3 coding sequence is TGTGCCAGCAGCTTAGCGGCAGCAGATACGCAGTATTTT. The full variable domain, rest sourced from reference TRBV7-7 and TRBJ2-3, is GAGVSQSPRYKVTKRGQDVTLRCDPISSHATLYWYQQALGQGPEFLTYFNYEAQPDKSGLPSDRFSAERPEGSISTLTIQRTEQRDSAMYRCASSLAAADTQYFGPGTRLTVL.

The chain links TRBV2 to TRBJ1-6; no clear D gene. The ends were cut back, 2 bases at V and 10 bases at J, with 18 bases in the middle. The CDR3 consists of 16 residues. The germline V gene encodes CDR1 SNHLY and CDR2 FYNNEI. The CDR3 region has the DNA TGTGCCAGCAGTGAATTGGGTAGGCCGTCCACATCACCCCTCCACTTT. Translation: CASSELGRPSTSPLHF.

The genes are TRBV19 and TRBJ1-5; D uncertain. The CDR3 is made up of 16 amino acids. CDR1 is LNHDA, CDR2 SQIVND, per germline (reference sequence). The V and J ends lost 7 bases and 0 bases respectively, with 16 bases between them. DNA of the CDR3: TGTGCCAGTACCCCCTGGGGATCTTATAGCAATCAGCCCCAGCATTTT. It translates to CASTPWGSYSNQPQHF.

This sequence joins TRBV28 and TRBJ2-1; D not resolved. CDR1 is MDHEN, CDR2 SYDVKM, per germline. The V gene lost 5 bases and the J gene lost 7 bases, with 15 bases spanning the gap. The CDR3 length is 14 residues. CDR3 sequence: CASSPSNLINEQFF. The CDR3 coding sequence is TGTGCCAGCAGTCCTTCAAACCTCATAAATGAGCAGTTCTTC.

The chain joins TRBV30 to TRBJ1-2; D is unresolved. CDR1 is GTSNPN and CDR2 is SVGIG in the germline V gene (reference sequence). V lost 0 bases and J 4 bases, leaving 12 bases between the germline ends. This CDR3 has 14 amino acids. The CDR3 DNA follows: TGTGCCTGGAGTGTACCAAGCAGGTCCTATGGCTACACCTTC. Its protein product is CAWSVPSRSYGYTF.

The chain employs TRBV15 and TRBJ2-5; D tentatively fits TRBD1 or TRBD2 (6 bases each). The CDR3 sequence is 12 residues long. The germline V gene has CDR1 LNHNV and CDR2 YYDKDF (reference sequence). With 8 bases removed from V and 3 bases from J, the gap between germline ends came to 10 bases. The CDR3, as DNA: TGTGCCACCGGGGGGCTAAAAGAGACCCAGTACTTC. Its translation is CATGGLKETQYF.